This entry lists 20 T cell receptor beta chains sequenced from one sample in a study of CD8+ T cells in alopecia areata. Following RNA extraction, reverse transcription yielded cDNA that acted as the sequencing template. Clones were read by immunoSEQ multiplex PCR, and TCRdb kept only the in-frame ones, dropping some. Here the sample spans under 350,000 clones, 55% to 70% being singletons. The treatment denotes: oral pan-JAK inhibitor, 5-10 mg twice daily. Material: CD4+ T cells sorted from blood, obtained at week 24, from a patient treated with tofacitinib. The receptors were gathered from a human donor with alopecia areata.

V gene TRBV10-3 combines with J gene TRBJ2-5; D is ambiguous. The CDR3 sequence is 12 residues long. CDR1 is ENHRY and CDR2 is SYGVKD in the germline V gene. V lost 10 bases, J lost 2 bases, and 11 bases lay in between. The CDR3 protein is CATSGRQETQYF. The CDR3 coding sequence is TGTGCCACCTCGGGCAGGCAAGAGACCCAGTACTTC.

The sample holds a few counts of this clone. The V and J genes are TRBV10-3 and TRBJ2-3; D possibly matches TRBD1 or TRBD2 (5 bases each). Germline V CDR1 and CDR2: ENHRY, SYGVKD. The CDR3 has 16 amino acids. Trimming stripped 6 bases from V and 2 bases from J, with 18 bases between. The CDR3, as DNA: TGTGCCATCAGAGGGGACGACCCCTCTTCCACAGATACGCAGTATTTT. Translation: CAIRGDDPSSTDTQYF.

The genes are TRBV23-1 and TRBJ1-5; possible D gene TRBD1, 6 bases. TRBV23-1 is flagged as an ORF with uncertain function. V lost 0 bases, J lost 5 bases, and 32 bases lay in between. There are 22 residues in the CDR3. The CDR3: CASSQSALWTVAWTVDHQPQHF. CDR3 sequence (DNA): TGCGCCAGCAGTCAATCGGCCCTATGGACAGTCGCCTGGACCGTCGACCATCAGCCCCAGCATTTT.

With regard to this clone: This sample includes further DNA sequences coding for the same CDR3. This chain links TRBV5-1 with TRBJ1-1, with D unclear. The CDR3 totals 13 residues. With 2 bases removed from V and 1 base from J, the gap between germline ends came to 6 bases. CDR1 is SGHRS, CDR2 YFSETQ, per germline. For the CDR3, the DNA is TGCGCCAGCAGCTTTACCGGGAACACTGAAGCTTTCTTT. This gives the protein CASSFTGNTEAFF.

About this clone: Other nucleotide sequences in the sample specify the same CDR3. The chain carries TRBV5-1 and TRBJ1-2, with D tentatively TRBD1 (5 bases). Trimming removed 3 bases from V and 1 base from J, with 7 bases in between. In germline, CDR1 is SGHRS, CDR2 YFSETQ. This CDR3 region has 13 residues. CDR3 in amino acids: CASSSDSNYGYTF. DNA of the CDR3: TGCGCCAGCAGCTCCGACAGTAACTATGGCTACACCTTC.

This clone was counted a few times. Germline and junction disagree at one end, which may indicate a read error. The chain is built from TRBV29-1 and TRBJ1-1, with unresolved D. The germline V gene has CDR1 SQVTM and CDR2 ANQGSEA. This CDR3 region has 16 residues. CDR3 sequence (DNA): TGCAGCGTGGGCCGCCTATTGGGAGGGAAGAACGCTGAAGCTTTCTTT. Translating it yields CSVGRLLGGKNAEAFF.

As DNA, the CDR3 is TGTGCCTGGGACTGGGGCAGGGGTAATTCACCCCTCCACTTT. As protein: CAWDWGRGNSPLHF. This rearrangement joins TRBV30 to TRBJ1-6, with D possibly TRBD1 on 6 matching bases. The CDR3 covers 14 residues. Trimming stripped 5 bases from V and 6 bases from J, with 14 bases between. Germline V CDR1 and CDR2: GTSNPN, SVGIG (reference sequence).

This chain connects TRBV5-1 to TRBJ2-5; 9 bases are shared with TRBD1. CDR3 length: 13 residues. Germline CDR1 and CDR2: SGHRS and YFSETQ. V lost 4 bases, J lost 5 bases, and 3 bases stayed unmatched. DNA of the CDR3: TGCGCCAGCAGCACAGGACAGGGGGAGACCCAGTACTTC. Protein product: CASSTGQGETQYF. The entire variable domain, with the rest obtained from reference TRBV5-1 and TRBJ2-5, is as follows: KAGVTQTPRYLIKTRGQQVTLSCSPISGHRSVSWYQQTPGQGLQFLFEYFSETQRNKGNFPGRFSGRQFSNSRSEMNVSTLELGDSALYLCASSTGQGETQYFGPGTRLLVL.

The V call is TRBV2, the J call TRBJ1-1, with unresolved D. This CDR3 spans 13 amino acids. CDR1 is SNHLY and CDR2 is FYNNEI in the germline V gene. V lost 5 bases and J 0 bases, leaving 7 bases between the germline ends. The CDR3 sequence is CASSPNMNTEAFF. Written as DNA, the CDR3 is TGTGCCAGCAGTCCGAACATGAACACTGAAGCTTTCTTT.

The chain links TRBV29-1 to TRBJ1-1; D is unclear. The CDR3 consists of 13 residues. The germline CDR1 and CDR2 sequences are SQVTM and ANQGSEA. Trimming cost V 3 bases and J 1 base, with 9 bases left between them. CDR3 sequence: CSVDGRTNTEAFF. The CDR3 DNA sequence: TGCAGCGTTGACGGGCGGACGAACACTGAAGCTTTCTTT.

The V and J genes are TRBV15 and TRBJ1-4; TRBD1 agrees at 7 bases. Trimming at V came to 3 bases and at J to 5 bases, leaving 3 bases not matched to a gene. The CDR3 covers 14 residues. CDR1 and CDR2 (germline): LNHNV, YYDKDF (reference sequence). CDR3 coding DNA: TGTGCCACCAGCAGGGGACAGCCGAATGAAAAACTGTTTTTT. Encoded protein: CATSRGQPNEKLFF.

This chain uses TRBV30 with TRBJ1-5, with D hard to call. Germline assignment: CDR1 GTSNPN and CDR2 SVGIG (reference sequence). The CDR3 runs to 14 residues. The V and J ends lost 2 bases and 5 bases respectively, with 13 bases between them. CDR3 in DNA: TGTGCCTGGAGTACGACCCAAAGGCATCAGCCCCAGCATTTT. Translated, it gives CAWSTTQRHQPQHF.

This clone has more than one count but fewer than ten. The CDR3 DNA follows: TGTGCCAGCAGCGCTGGCTGGTCGGAGGGGAGCGAGCAGTACTTC. Its protein is CASSAGWSEGSEQYF. The V gene is TRBV5-4, the J gene TRBJ2-7; TRBD2 might be the D (6 bases). Trimming took off 4 bases at V and 6 bases at J, with 20 bases between the two ends. CDR3 length equals 15 residues. Germline CDR1 is SGHNT and CDR2 is YYREEE (reference sequence).

This clone has just one count. J is TRBJ1-6 and V is TRBV30, with D perhaps TRBD1 (6 bases). This CDR3 region has 14 residues. CDR1 GTSNPN and CDR2 SVGIG come from the germline V gene (reference sequence). Deletions cut 0 bases from V and 7 bases from J, with 10 bases between. The CDR3 loop is CAWSVPGANSPLHF. CDR3 in DNA: TGTGCCTGGAGTGTACCAGGGGCGAATTCACCCCTCCACTTT.

The V and J genes are TRBV19 and TRBJ2-7; a possible D gene is TRBD1 (5 bases). This CDR3 has 14 amino acids. V lost 3 bases, J lost 6 bases, and 15 bases lay in between. In germline, CDR1 is LNHDA, CDR2 SQIVND (reference sequence). CDR3 nucleotides: TGTGCCAGTAGTATGGGCAGGGTTGGTGGCGAGCAGTACTTC. Its protein product is CASSMGRVGGEQYF.

This clone was detected only a few times. The chain is built from TRBV4-1 and TRBJ2-4, with TRBD1 matching 8 bases. This CDR3 comprises 16 residues. After removal of 1 base from V and 1 base from J, the junction contained 3 bases not matched to a gene. Germline V lookup: CDR1 MGHRA, CDR2 YSYEKL. The CDR3 spells CASSQGDRGAKNIQYF. In nucleotides, the CDR3 is TGCGCCAGCAGCCAAGGAGACAGGGGTGCCAAAAACATTCAGTACTTC.

This CDR3 reads CASSSPGRASRYNEQFF. DNA for the CDR3: TGTGCCAGCAGCTCTCCCGGCAGGGCCTCGCGGTACAATGAGCAGTTCTTC. The V call is TRBV13, the J call TRBJ2-1; possibly TRBD1 for D (5 bases). Deletions cut 4 bases from V and 4 bases from J, with 20 bases between. Looked up from germline, CDR1 is PRHDT and CDR2 is FYEKMQ (reference sequence). The CDR3 has 17 residues.

The chain carries TRBV4-2 and TRBJ2-1; either TRBD1 or TRBD2 may fit D (6 bases each). CDR3 length: 14 residues. V was shortened by 4 bases and J by 5 bases, with 12 bases between the two germline ends. Germline CDR1 reads LGHNA; CDR2 reads YNFKEQ. The CDR3 loop reads CASSRRGLNNEQFF. The DNA for the CDR3 is TGTGCCAGCAGCCGCAGGGGACTTAACAATGAGCAGTTCTTC.

The J gene is TRBJ1-2, the V gene TRBV7-8; TRBD1 is a possible D gene (5 bases). V was shortened by 1 base and J by 4 bases, with 13 bases between the two germline ends. The germline V gene encodes CDR1 SGHVS and CDR2 FQNEAQ. The CDR3 is made up of 15 amino acids. For the CDR3, the DNA is TGTGCCAGCAGCTTAGATGCGAGTGGGGCCTATGGCTACACCTTC. As protein: CASSLDASGAYGYTF.

The CDR3, as DNA: TGTGCCAGTGGGACAGGGCGGGCCTACGAGCAGTACTTC. Translation gives CASGTGRAYEQYF. The V call is TRBV19, the J call TRBJ2-7; 9 nucleotides align to TRBD1. The CDR3 is 13 amino acids. Germline values: CDR1 LNHDA, CDR2 SQIVND (reference sequence). Losses at the gene ends were 8 bases for V and 2 bases for J; bases not matched to a gene: 4.